Below are 25 T cell receptor beta chains sequenced from a single sample in a study of blood T cell repertoires in COVID-19. Sequenced by immunoSEQ multiplex PCR; TCRdb stores in-frame clones only, minus some. The sample contains 240,000 or so clones, over 75% of which appear only once. Sequencing used peripheral blood. Receptors originate from a man aged 25 to 45 who had recovered from COVID-19.

The gene calls are TRBV3-1 (or the pseudogene TRBV3-2) and TRBJ1-2; D perhaps matches TRBD1 (5 bases). This CDR3 region has 15 residues. Germline-derived CDR1 and CDR2 are LGHDT and YNNKEL (reference sequence). The ends were cut back, 2 bases at V and 4 bases at J, with 14 bases in the middle. The CDR3 DNA reads TGTGCCAGCAGCCAAACTCTGACAGAAGGCTATGGCTACACCTTC. Its translation is CASSQTLTEGYGYTF.

V usage is TRBV3-1 (or the pseudogene TRBV3-2) and J usage is TRBJ2-5; 9 nucleotides line up with TRBD2. CDR3 length: 17 residues. CDR1 is LGHDT and CDR2 is YNNKEL in the germline V gene (reference sequence). Trimming at V came to 0 bases and at J to 5 bases, leaving 10 bases not matched to a gene. CDR3 DNA sequence: TGTGCCAGCAGCCAAGATCACGGTCTAGCGGGGCGGGAGACCCAGTACTTC. Amino acid sequence: CASSQDHGLAGRETQYF.

The chain combines TRBV24-1 with TRBJ2-3; D is possibly TRBD1 (6 bases). The CDR3 covers 18 residues. V was trimmed by 1 base and J by 2 bases, leaving 18 bases between them. Germline lookup yields CDR1 KGHDR and CDR2 SFDVKD. The CDR3 DNA reads as TGTGCCACCAGTGATTTCCCTTCAGGGGACATTAACACAGATACGCAGTATTTT. Its translation: CATSDFPSGDINTDTQYF.

The rearrangement links TRBV28 to TRBJ2-3; TRBD2 is a possible D gene (7 bases). Per the germline V gene, CDR1 is MDHEN and CDR2 is SYDVKM. This CDR3 region has 15 residues. V lost 5 bases to trimming and J lost 5 bases, with 17 bases between them. The CDR3 bases are TGTGCCAGCAGTCTGCCCCGGGGGGCTGGAGATACGCAGTATTTT. Its protein is CASSLPRGAGDTQYF.

V gene TRBV18 combines with J gene TRBJ1-1, with a weak D call TRBD1 (5 bases). This CDR3 is built from 12 residues. Trimming removed 3 bases from V and 10 bases from J, with 12 bases in between. Germline-derived CDR1 and CDR2 are KGHSH and LQKENI. CDR3 in DNA: TGTGCCAGCTCACCCCCCTCCAGGGCAGCTTTCTTT. Translation gives CASSPPSRAAFF.

The chain recombines TRBV28 with TRBJ2-1, with 10 bases fitting TRBD1. The CDR3 is made up of 15 amino acids. The germline V gene encodes CDR1 MDHEN and CDR2 SYDVKM. Trimming at V came to 4 bases and at J to 8 bases, leaving 8 bases not matched to a gene. The CDR3 DNA reads as TGTGCCAGCAGTTCACCGGGACAGGGGACATATGAGCAGTTCTTC. The encoded protein is CASSSPGQGTYEQFF. The entire variable domain, with the rest obtained from reference TRBV28 and TRBJ2-1, is as follows: DVKVTQSSRYLVKRTGEKVFLECVQDMDHENMFWYRQDPGLGLRLIYFSYDVKMKEKGDIPEGYSVSREKKERFSLILESASTNQTSMYLCASSSPGQGTYEQFFGPGTRLTVL.

This chain uses TRBV11-3 with TRBJ1-4; TRBD1 agrees at 7 bases. The germline CDR1 and CDR2 sequences are SGHNT and YENEEA. Losses at the gene ends were 2 bases for V and 0 bases for J; bases not matched to a gene: 9. This CDR3 spans 18 amino acids. The CDR3 bases are TGTGCCAGCAGCTTATCCCCGACTGACAGGGCAACTAATGAAAAACTGTTTTTT. It translates to CASSLSPTDRATNEKLFF.

The chain is built from TRBV15 and TRBJ1-5, with D possibly matching TRBD1 (5 bases). Per the germline V gene, CDR1 is LNHNV and CDR2 is YYDKDF (reference sequence). Trimming cost V 2 bases and J 5 bases, with 10 bases left between them. The CDR3 is 14 residues long. CDR3 nucleotides: TGTGCCACCAGCAGACAGGGTTGGGATCAGCCCCAGCATTTT. It codes for CATSRQGWDQPQHF. Filled out from reference TRBV15 and TRBJ1-5, the complete variable domain reads DAMVIQNPRYQVTQFGKPVTLSCSQTLNHNVMYWYQQKSSQAPKLLFHYYDKDFNNEADTPDNFQSRRPNTSFCFLDIRSPGLGDTAMYLCATSRQGWDQPQHFGDGTRLSIL.

The rearrangement links TRBV27 to TRBJ2-1, with 12 bases that match TRBD2. With 2 bases clipped from V and 1 base from J, the junction kept 9 bases outside the gene matches. The CDR3 sequence is 19 residues long. The V gene's germline CDR1 is MNHEY and CDR2 SMNVEV (reference sequence). The CDR3 protein is CASSLGLAGGQGSYNEQFF. CDR3 bases: TGTGCCAGCAGTTTAGGTCTAGCGGGGGGGCAGGGATCCTACAATGAGCAGTTCTTC.

This clone was counted a single time. The rearrangement links TRBV28 to TRBJ1-6; TRBD1 is a possible D gene (5 bases). The V gene lost 1 base and the J gene lost 7 bases, with 11 bases spanning the gap. The CDR3 loop spans 15 amino acids. Germline lookup yields CDR1 MDHEN and CDR2 SYDVKM. CDR3 residues: CASSLLAGSNSPLHF. The CDR3, as DNA: TGTGCCAGCAGTTTATTGGCAGGGTCGAATTCACCCCTCCACTTT. Filled out from reference TRBV28 and TRBJ1-6, the complete variable domain reads DVKVTQSSRYLVKRTGEKVFLECVQDMDHENMFWYRQDPGLGLRLIYFSYDVKMKEKGDIPEGYSVSREKKERFSLILESASTNQTSMYLCASSLLAGSNSPLHFGNGTRLTVT.

The chain links TRBV5-6 to TRBJ2-7; D possibly corresponds to TRBD1 (6 bases). The germline V and J ends were trimmed by 4 bases and 6 bases, with 11 bases remaining between them. The CDR3 runs to 12 residues. CDR1 is SGHDT and CDR2 is YYEEEE in the germline V gene. The chain's CDR3 is CASSIRGREQYV. The DNA for the CDR3 is TGTGCCAGCAGCATCAGGGGCCGCGAGCAGTACGTC.

V usage is TRBV4-1 and J usage is TRBJ2-7, with D possibly being TRBD1 (6 bases). Germline V lookup: CDR1 MGHRA, CDR2 YSYEKL. The CDR3 has 13 residues. Trimming shortened V by 4 bases and J by 6 bases, and 13 bases separated the two germline ends. CDR3 nucleotide sequence: TGCGCCAGCAGCCCAAAACAGGGTATCGAGCAGTACTTC. This gives the protein CASSPKQGIEQYF.

In this sample, this clone turned up a few times. The genes are TRBV5-6 and TRBJ2-7; a possible D gene is TRBD1 (5 bases). The CDR3 covers 13 residues. The V end lost 3 bases, the J end lost 6 bases, and 13 bases lay between the germline ends. Per germline, CDR1 SGHDT and CDR2 YYEEEE. The CDR3 coding sequence is TGTGCCAGCAGCTCCCAGGGTTTTTTCGAGCAGTACGTC. Protein product: CASSSQGFFEQYV.

This chain connects TRBV7-9 to TRBJ1-1; D is possibly TRBD1 (5 bases). The CDR3 sequence is 11 residues long. Per the germline V gene, CDR1 is SEHNR and CDR2 is FQNEAQ (reference sequence). V was pared by 4 bases and J by 11 bases, with 11 bases between. The CDR3 region is CASSSPGLAFF. As DNA, the CDR3 is TGTGCCAGCAGCTCCCCAGGGTTGGCTTTCTTT.

The table lists this clone with a count of one. The chain combines TRBV11-2 with TRBJ2-3; TRBD2 aligns across 12 bases. The CDR3 covers 16 residues. V gave up 5 bases and J gave up 0 bases; unmatched junction bases: 3. Germline V gene data show CDR1 as SGHAT and CDR2 as FQNNGV. This CDR3 is CASSPGLAGSTDTQYF. CDR3 sequence (DNA): TGTGCCAGCAGCCCCGGACTAGCGGGGAGCACAGATACGCAGTATTTT.

The CDR3 DNA follows: TGTGCCATCGGACAGGGAGCAGGGGAAAAACTGTTTTTT. Protein product: CAIGQGAGEKLFF. The V call is TRBV10-3, the J call TRBJ1-4, with TRBD1 identical over 8 bases. There are 13 residues in the CDR3. Germline-derived CDR1 and CDR2 are ENHRY and SYGVKD. J was trimmed by 8 bases and V by 8 bases; bases with no gene match: 7.

The chain has TRBV5-4 and TRBJ1-2, with a possible D match to TRBD1 (5 bases). V lost 0 bases and J lost 4, with 10 bases in between. In germline, CDR1 is SGHNT, CDR2 YYREEE (reference sequence). The CDR3 extends over 14 amino acids. CDR3 nucleotides: TGTGCCAGCAGCTTGGAGGGGCAGGGCTATGGCTACACCTTC. This sequence encodes CASSLEGQGYGYTF.

The chain has TRBV4-2 and TRBJ2-5; TRBD2 matches 7 bases. The CDR3 loop spans 15 amino acids. Germline-derived CDR1 and CDR2 are LGHNA and YNFKEQ. The V and J ends lost 1 base and 4 bases, in that order; junction bases with no gene match: 6. This CDR3 reads CASSQGAGVGETQYF. CDR3 nucleotide sequence: TGTGCCAGCAGCCAAGGTGCGGGGGTAGGAGAGACCCAGTACTTC.

The J gene is TRBJ1-2, the V gene TRBV7-8, with 8 bases lining up with TRBD1. The CDR3 extends over 17 amino acids. J gave up 6 bases and V 5 bases, and 17 bases lay outside the gene matches. The germline CDR1 and CDR2 sequences are SGHVS and FQNEAQ. This CDR3 reads CASSRDLTSGGADGYTF. The DNA of the CDR3 is TGTGCCAGCAGCCGGGACCTGACCTCAGGGGGCGCCGATGGCTACACCTTC.

V gene TRBV13 combines with J gene TRBJ1-5; D call uncertain. Germline lookup yields CDR1 PRHDT and CDR2 FYEKMQ (reference sequence). The CDR3 sequence is 14 residues long. The V end was cut by 3 bases, the J end by 9 bases, with 15 bases between. The CDR3 coding sequence is TGTGCCAGCAGCTTGGGCGTCCTCCCAGGGCCCCAGCATTTT. Its protein product is CASSLGVLPGPQHF.

The chain couples TRBV11-2 to TRBJ1-1, with 7 bases aligning to TRBD1. Per germline, CDR1 SGHAT and CDR2 FQNNGV. V trimming: 4 bases; J trimming: 8 bases; junction bases outside the gene matches: 13. The CDR3 is 15 amino acids. This CDR3 reads CASSSEGAPQREAFF. The CDR3 coding sequence is TGTGCCAGCAGCTCAGAGGGGGCACCCCAAAGGGAAGCTTTCTTT.

The J gene is TRBJ2-2, the V gene TRBV2; TRBD2 matches 9 bases. V shed 8 bases, J shed 2 bases, and the junction held 3 bases outside the gene matches. Germline V lookup: CDR1 SNHLY, CDR2 FYNNEI. The CDR3 covers 14 residues. CDR3 residues: CASGGLANTGELFF. The CDR3 DNA follows: TGTGCCAGCGGGGGACTAGCCAACACCGGGGAGCTGTTTTTT. The full variable domain, completed using reference TRBV2 and TRBJ2-2, is EPEVTQTPSHQVTQMGQEVILRCVPISNHLYFYWYRQILGQKVEFLVSFYNNEISEKSEIFDDQFSVERPDGSNFTLKIRSTKLEDSAMYFCASGGLANTGELFFGEGSRLTVL.

V gene TRBV7-3 combines with J gene TRBJ2-3; TRBD2 matches at 7 bases. Unmatched junction bases numbered 14, after V lost 1 base and J lost 10 bases. The CDR3 covers 16 residues. Germline assignment: CDR1 SGHTA and CDR2 FQGTGA. CDR3 DNA sequence: TGTGCCAGCAGCTTAAATCCGGGAGAGCGGGGCGTGGCGCAGTATTTT. This codes for CASSLNPGERGVAQYF.

A remark on this clone: This sample includes further DNA sequences coding for the same CDR3. This sequence joins TRBV28 and TRBJ1-2; 11 bases line up with TRBD1. The germline gives CDR1 MDHEN, CDR2 SYDVKM. The CDR3 consists of 13 residues. The V gene end was trimmed by 6 bases and the J gene end by 7 bases; junction bases not matched to a gene: 4. The CDR3 here is CASSPGQGGGYTF. The CDR3 region has the DNA TGTGCCAGCAGCCCGGGACAGGGGGGTGGCTACACCTTC.

The V call is TRBV19, the J call TRBJ2-1; perhaps TRBD1 as D (5 bases). CDR1 and CDR2 from the germline V gene are LNHDA and SQIVND (reference sequence). V was shortened by 6 bases and J by 4 bases, with 13 bases between the two germline ends. The CDR3 runs 14 residues. The CDR3 spells CASRTEKPYNEQFF. The CDR3 DNA reads as TGTGCCAGTAGGACAGAAAAACCATACAATGAGCAGTTCTTC.